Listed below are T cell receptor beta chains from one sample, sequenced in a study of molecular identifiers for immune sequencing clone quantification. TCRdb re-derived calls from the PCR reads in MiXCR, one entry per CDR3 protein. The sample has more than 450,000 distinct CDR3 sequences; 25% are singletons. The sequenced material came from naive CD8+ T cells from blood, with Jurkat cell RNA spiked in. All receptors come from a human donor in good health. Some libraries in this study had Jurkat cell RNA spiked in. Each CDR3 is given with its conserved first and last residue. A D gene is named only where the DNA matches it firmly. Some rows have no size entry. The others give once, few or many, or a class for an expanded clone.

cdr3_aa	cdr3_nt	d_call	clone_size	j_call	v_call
CASSQYLPGGSTDTQYF	TGCGCCAGCAGCCAGTATCTGCCGGGTGGGAGCACAGATACGCAGTATTTT	-	few	TRBJ2-3	TRBV4-3
CASSLSASTYQETQYF	TGTGCCAGCAGTTTATCGGCTAGCACGTACCAAGAGACCCAGTACTTC	-	few	TRBJ2-5	TRBV27
CASSPTGSYEQFF	TGTGCCAGCAGCCCAACGGGCAGCTATGAGCAGTTCTTC	-	few	TRBJ2-1	TRBV7-3
CASRGDRGFGYTF	TGTGCCAGCAGAGGGGACAGGGGATTTGGCTACACCTTC	TRBD1	-	TRBJ1-2	TRBV27
CASNSYGGRGETQYF	TGTGCCAGCAACAGTTACGGCGGCCGAGGGGAGACCCAGTACTTC	-	few	TRBJ2-5	TRBV6-2/TRBV6-3
CASSQVLHSSAPLHF	TGCGCCAGCAGCCAAGTGCTGCACAGTTCGGCACCCCTCCACTTT	-	many	TRBJ1-6	TRBV4-1
CASGGLAGYGGADTQYF	TGTGCCAGCGGGGGACTAGCGGGGTACGGTGGCGCAGATACGCAGTATTTT	TRBD2	-	TRBJ2-3	TRBV11-2
CATSSLWASDSGNTIYF	TGTGCCACCAGCAGCCTTTGGGCCTCTGACTCTGGAAACACCATATATTTT	-	-	TRBJ1-3	TRBV15
CSAPRGALRTGELFF	TGCAGTGCTCCTAGGGGGGCGCTTCGTACCGGGGAGCTGTTTTTT	-	few	TRBJ2-2	TRBV20-1
CASKPSRGESYGYTF	TGTGCCAGCAAGCCCAGCAGGGGCGAGAGCTATGGCTACACCTTC	-	few	TRBJ1-2	TRBV2
CASSDSPGLLSNTGELFF	TGTGCCAGCAGTGACTCCCCGGGACTGCTGTCGAACACCGGGGAGCTGTTTTTT	-	many	TRBJ2-2	TRBV25-1
CASSQDLAGREEAQYF	TGTGCCAGCAGCCAAGATCTTGCGGGACGGGAGGAGGCCCAGTACTTC	TRBD2	-	TRBJ2-5	TRBV3-1
CASSHEPRGFETQYF	TGTGCCAGCAGCCACGAGCCGCGGGGATTTGAGACCCAGTACTTC	-	few	TRBJ2-5	TRBV14
CAGSDRAYSNQPPHF	TGTGCCGGATCCGACAGGGCGTATAGCAATCAGCCCCCGCATTTT	TRBD1	-	TRBJ1-5	TRBV6-1
CASSPGDPRQETQYF	TGTGCCAGCAGCCCCGGTGATCCGCGGCAAGAGACCCAGTACTTC	-	few	TRBJ2-5	TRBV6-5
CATSRDLGYTEAFF	TGTGCCACCAGCAGAGATCTTGGGTACACTGAAGCTTTCTTT	-	-	TRBJ1-1	TRBV15
CASSPGEGQLIYEQYF	TGTGCCAGCAGCCCGGGGGAGGGCCAGCTGATATACGAGCAGTACTTC	TRBD2	many	TRBJ2-7	TRBV3-1
CASSSSGRTSYNEQFF	TGTGCCAGCAGCTCTAGCGGGAGAACCTCCTACAATGAGCAGTTCTTC	TRBD2	-	TRBJ2-1	TRBV7-3
CAISDGREGRLAVNTEAFF	TGTGCCATCAGTGATGGTCGGGAGGGCAGGCTGGCGGTAAACACTGAAGCTTTCTTT	-	-	TRBJ1-1	TRBV10-3
CASSWLGYEQFF	TGTGCCAGCAGTTGGTTGGGCTATGAGCAGTTCTTC	-	few	TRBJ2-1	TRBV12-3/TRBV12-4
CGSRLTDTQYF	TGTGGCAGCAGACTCACAGATACGCAGTATTTT	-	-	TRBJ2-3	TRBV12-3/TRBV12-4
CSPIGTETYEQYF	TGCAGCCCCATAGGGACAGAGACCTACGAGCAGTACTTC	TRBD1	many	TRBJ2-7	TRBV20-1
CASSQGGGATNEKLFF	TGTGCCAGCAGCCAAGGGGGCGGAGCAACTAATGAAAAACTGTTTTTT	-	-	TRBJ1-4	TRBV3-1
CASSLPASREQYF	TGTGCCAGCAGCCTGCCAGCCTCCCGCGAGCAGTACTTC	-	many	TRBJ2-7	TRBV7-9
CASSVEGSPAYEQYF	TGTGCCAGCAGTGTTGAGGGGTCCCCCGCCTACGAGCAGTACTTC	-	many	TRBJ2-7	TRBV2
CASSVGTSNTEAFF	TGTGCCAGCAGCGTAGGGACGTCGAACACTGAAGCTTTCTTT	-	-	TRBJ1-1	TRBV9
CASTVSGEAFF	TGTGCCAGCACCGTATCAGGTGAAGCTTTCTTT	-	-	TRBJ1-1	TRBV7-2
CASSYLGVGQPQHF	TGTGCCAGCAGTTACCTTGGGGTTGGACAGCCCCAGCATTTT	-	-	TRBJ1-5	TRBV6-6
CASSLLKVAGDTDTQYF	TGTGCCAGCAGTTTATTGAAGGTAGCGGGGGACACAGATACGCAGTATTTT	TRBD2	-	TRBJ2-3	TRBV27
CSARDNDRTGAYEQYF	TGCAGTGCTAGAGATAACGACAGGACTGGGGCCTACGAGCAGTACTTC	-	-	TRBJ2-7	TRBV20-1
CSARDFGGPYEQYF	TGCAGTGCTAGAGATTTCGGGGGCCCCTACGAGCAGTACTTC	-	-	TRBJ2-7	TRBV20-1
CASSFDATDTQYF	TGTGCCAGCAGTTTTGACGCCACAGATACGCAGTATTTT	-	few	TRBJ2-3	TRBV27
CASSYSSGSGELFF	TGTGCCAGCAGTTACTCGTCAGGGAGCGGGGAGCTGTTTTTT	-	few	TRBJ2-2	TRBV6-5
CASSRPGGLQPQHF	TGTGCCAGTAGTCGGCCAGGGGGCCTTCAGCCCCAGCATTTT	TRBD1	once	TRBJ1-5	TRBV19
CASSQDVRGSYEQYF	TGCGCCAGCAGCCAAGATGTCAGGGGCTCCTACGAGCAGTACTTC	-	few	TRBJ2-7	TRBV4-3
CASRDIAGSSYEQYF	TGTGCCAGCAGGGATATAGCGGGGAGCTCCTACGAGCAGTACTTC	TRBD2	-	TRBJ2-7	TRBV2
CSCYSGGVFF	TGCAGCTGCTACAGCGGGGGGGTGTTTTTT	-	many	TRBJ1-4	TRBV29-1
CASSLAGLRWGAVTDTQYF	TGTGCCAGCAGCTTGGCGGGTCTCAGGTGGGGGGCCGTCACAGATACGCAGTATTTT	-	many	TRBJ2-3	TRBV5-4
CASSLKASGADTQYF	TGTGCCAGCAGCCTAAAGGCCTCAGGGGCAGATACGCAGTATTTT	-	many	TRBJ2-3	TRBV6-5
CASSLNAVVIPNEQFF	TGTGCCAGCAGCCTCAACGCAGTGGTTATCCCCAATGAGCAGTTCTTC	-	few	TRBJ2-1	TRBV7-3
CASSVGQEKPYF	TGTGCCAGCAGCGTAGGACAGGAAAAGCCGTACTTC	-	few	TRBJ2-5	TRBV9
CSETGTSGRRSDTQYF	TGCAGTGAGACCGGGACTAGCGGGAGGAGGTCAGATACGCAGTATTTT	TRBD2	-	TRBJ2-3	TRBV20-1